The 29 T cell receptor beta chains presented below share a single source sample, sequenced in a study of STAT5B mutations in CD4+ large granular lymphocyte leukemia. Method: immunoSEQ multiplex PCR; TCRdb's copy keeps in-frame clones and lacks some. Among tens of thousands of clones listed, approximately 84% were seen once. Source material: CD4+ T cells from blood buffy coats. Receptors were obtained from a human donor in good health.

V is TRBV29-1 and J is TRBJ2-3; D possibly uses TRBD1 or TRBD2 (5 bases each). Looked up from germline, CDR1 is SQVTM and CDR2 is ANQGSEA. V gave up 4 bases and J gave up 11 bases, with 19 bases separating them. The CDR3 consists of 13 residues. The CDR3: CSVGALGDDQQYF. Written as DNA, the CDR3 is TGCAGCGTTGGTGCCTTGGGGGACGATCAGCAGTATTTT.

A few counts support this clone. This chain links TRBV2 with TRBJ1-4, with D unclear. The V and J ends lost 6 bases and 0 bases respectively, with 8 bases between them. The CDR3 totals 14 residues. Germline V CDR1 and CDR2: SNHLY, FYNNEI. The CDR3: CASRDRPTNEKLFF. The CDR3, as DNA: TGTGCCAGCAGGGATAGACCAACTAATGAAAAACTGTTTTTT.

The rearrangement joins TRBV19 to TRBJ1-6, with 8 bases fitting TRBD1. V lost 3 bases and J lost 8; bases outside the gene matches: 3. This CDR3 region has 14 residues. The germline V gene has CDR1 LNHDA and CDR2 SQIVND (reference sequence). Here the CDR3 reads CASSMTGADSPLHF. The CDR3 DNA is TGTGCCAGTAGTATGACAGGGGCGGATTCACCCCTCCACTTT.

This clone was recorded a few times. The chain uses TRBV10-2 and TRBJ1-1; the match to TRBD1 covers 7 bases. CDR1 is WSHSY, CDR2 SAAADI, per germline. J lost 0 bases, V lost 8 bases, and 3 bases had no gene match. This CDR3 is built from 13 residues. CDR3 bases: TGCGCCAGCTGGGACAGCTTGAACACTGAAGCTTTCTTT. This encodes CASWDSLNTEAFF.

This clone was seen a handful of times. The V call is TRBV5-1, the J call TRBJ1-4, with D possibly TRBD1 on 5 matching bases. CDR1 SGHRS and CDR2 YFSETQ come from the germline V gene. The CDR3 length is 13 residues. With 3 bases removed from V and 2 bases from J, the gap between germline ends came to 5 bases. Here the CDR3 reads CASSWGTNEKLFF. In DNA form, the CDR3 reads TGCGCCAGCAGCTGGGGGACTAATGAAAAACTGTTTTTT.

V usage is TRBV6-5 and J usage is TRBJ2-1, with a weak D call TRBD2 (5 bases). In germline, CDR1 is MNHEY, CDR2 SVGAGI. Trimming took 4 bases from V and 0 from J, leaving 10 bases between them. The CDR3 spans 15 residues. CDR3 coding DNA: TGTGCCAGCAGTTCTAGCTTTAGCTCCTACAATGAGCAGTTCTTC. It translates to CASSSSFSSYNEQFF.

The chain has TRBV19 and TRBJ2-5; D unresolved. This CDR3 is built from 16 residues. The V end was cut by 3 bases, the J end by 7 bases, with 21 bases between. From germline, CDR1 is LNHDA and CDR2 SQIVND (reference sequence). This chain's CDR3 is CASSMERLVKIVTQYF. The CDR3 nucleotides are TGTGCCAGTAGTATGGAGAGGTTAGTCAAGATAGTGACCCAGTACTTC.

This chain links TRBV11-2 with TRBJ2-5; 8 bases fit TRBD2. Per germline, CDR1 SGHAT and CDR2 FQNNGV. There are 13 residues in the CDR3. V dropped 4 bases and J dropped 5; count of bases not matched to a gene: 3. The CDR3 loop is CASSSGGGETQYF. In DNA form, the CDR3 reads TGTGCCAGCAGCTCCGGGGGGGGTGAGACCCAGTACTTC.

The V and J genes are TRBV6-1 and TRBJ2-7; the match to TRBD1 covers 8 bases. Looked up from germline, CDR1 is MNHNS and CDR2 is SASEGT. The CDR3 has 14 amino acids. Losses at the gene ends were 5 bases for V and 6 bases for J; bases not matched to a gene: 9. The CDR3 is CASSPGGAESEQYF. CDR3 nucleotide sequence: TGTGCCAGCAGTCCAGGGGGCGCAGAGAGCGAGCAGTACTTC.

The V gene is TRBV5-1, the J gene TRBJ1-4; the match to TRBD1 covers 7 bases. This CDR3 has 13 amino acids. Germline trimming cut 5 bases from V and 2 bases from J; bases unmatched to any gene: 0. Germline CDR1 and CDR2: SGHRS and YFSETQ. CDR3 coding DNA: TGCGCCAGCAGGACAGGGACTAATGAAAAACTGTTTTTT. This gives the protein CASRTGTNEKLFF.

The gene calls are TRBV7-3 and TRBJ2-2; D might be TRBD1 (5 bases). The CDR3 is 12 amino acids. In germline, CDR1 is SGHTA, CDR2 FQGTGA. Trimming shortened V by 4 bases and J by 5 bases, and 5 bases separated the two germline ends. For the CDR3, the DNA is TGTGCCAGCAGCTCAGGGACCGGGGAGCTGTTTTTT. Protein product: CASSSGTGELFF. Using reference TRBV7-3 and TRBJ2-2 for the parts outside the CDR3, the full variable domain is GAGVSQTPSNKVTEKGKYVELRCDPISGHTALYWYRQSLGQGPEFLIYFQGTGAADDSGLPNDRFFAVRPEGSVSTLKIQRTERGDSAVYLCASSSGTGELFFGEGSRLTVL.

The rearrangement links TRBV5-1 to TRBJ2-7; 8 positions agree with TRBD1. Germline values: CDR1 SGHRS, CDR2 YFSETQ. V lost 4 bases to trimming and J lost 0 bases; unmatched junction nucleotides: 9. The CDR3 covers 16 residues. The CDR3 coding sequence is TGCGCCAGCAGCCCCGGGACAGGACCATTCTCCTACGAGCAGTACTTC. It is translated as CASSPGTGPFSYEQYF.

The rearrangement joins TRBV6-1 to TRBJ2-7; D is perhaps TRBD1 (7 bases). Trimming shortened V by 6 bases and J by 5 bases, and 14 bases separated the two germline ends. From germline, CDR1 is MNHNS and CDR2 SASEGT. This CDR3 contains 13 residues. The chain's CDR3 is CASRRGQTNEQYF. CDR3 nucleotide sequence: TGTGCCAGCAGGCGGGGACAGACGAACGAGCAGTACTTC.

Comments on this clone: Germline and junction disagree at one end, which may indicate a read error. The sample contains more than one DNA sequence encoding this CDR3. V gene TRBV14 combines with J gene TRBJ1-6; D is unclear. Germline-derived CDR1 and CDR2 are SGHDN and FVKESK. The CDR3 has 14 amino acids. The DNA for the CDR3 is TGTGCCAGCAGCCATACTGGCTGGGGTTCACCTCTCCACTTT. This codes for CASSHTGWGSPLHF.

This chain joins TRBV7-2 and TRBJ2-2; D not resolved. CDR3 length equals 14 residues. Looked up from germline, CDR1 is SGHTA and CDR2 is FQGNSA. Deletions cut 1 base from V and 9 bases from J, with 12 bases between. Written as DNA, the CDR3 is TGTGCCAGCAGCTTAGGTGGGGATGGGAGGGAGCTGTTTTTT. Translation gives CASSLGGDGRELFF.

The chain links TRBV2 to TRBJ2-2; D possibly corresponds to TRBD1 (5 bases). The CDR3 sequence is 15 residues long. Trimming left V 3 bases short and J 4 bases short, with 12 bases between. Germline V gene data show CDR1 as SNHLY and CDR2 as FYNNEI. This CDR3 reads CASSEGRVGTGELFF. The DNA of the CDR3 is TGTGCCAGCAGTGAGGGCAGGGTGGGCACCGGGGAGCTGTTTTTT. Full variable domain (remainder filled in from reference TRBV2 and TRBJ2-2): EPEVTQTPSHQVTQMGQEVILRCVPISNHLYFYWYRQILGQKVEFLVSFYNNEISEKSEIFDDQFSVERPDGSNFTLKIRSTKLEDSAMYFCASSEGRVGTGELFFGEGSRLTVL.

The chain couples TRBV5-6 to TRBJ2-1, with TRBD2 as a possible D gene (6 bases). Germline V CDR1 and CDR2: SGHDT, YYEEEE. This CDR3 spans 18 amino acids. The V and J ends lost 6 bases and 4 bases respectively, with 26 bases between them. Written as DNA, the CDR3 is TGTGCCAGCACTCCCGGTTGGGGGAGGCCACTATTATACAATGAGCAGTTCTTC. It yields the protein CASTPGWGRPLLYNEQFF.

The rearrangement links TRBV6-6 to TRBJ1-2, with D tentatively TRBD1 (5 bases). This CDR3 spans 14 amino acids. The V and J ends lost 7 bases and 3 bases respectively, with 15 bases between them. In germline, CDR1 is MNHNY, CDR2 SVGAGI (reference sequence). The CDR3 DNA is TGTGCCAGCATCCACGGGGGAGGCGACTATGGCTACACCTTC. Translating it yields CASIHGGGDYGYTF.

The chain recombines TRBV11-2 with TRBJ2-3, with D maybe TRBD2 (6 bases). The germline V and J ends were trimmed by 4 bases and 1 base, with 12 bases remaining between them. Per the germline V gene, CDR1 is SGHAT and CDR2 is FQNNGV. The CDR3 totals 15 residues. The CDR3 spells CASSSLATRTDTQYF. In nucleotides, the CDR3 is TGTGCCAGCAGCTCCCTAGCGACCCGCACAGATACGCAGTATTTT.

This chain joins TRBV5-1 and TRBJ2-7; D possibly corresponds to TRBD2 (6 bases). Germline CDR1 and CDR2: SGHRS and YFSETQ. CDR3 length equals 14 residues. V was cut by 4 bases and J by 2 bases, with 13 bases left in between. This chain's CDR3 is CASSRLEGTYEQYF. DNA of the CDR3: TGCGCCAGCAGCCGGCTGGAGGGTACCTACGAGCAGTACTTC.

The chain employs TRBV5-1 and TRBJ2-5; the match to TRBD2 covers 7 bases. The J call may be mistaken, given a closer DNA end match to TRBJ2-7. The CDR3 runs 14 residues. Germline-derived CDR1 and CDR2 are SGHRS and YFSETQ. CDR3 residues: CASSPGDYSYEQYF. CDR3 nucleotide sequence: TGCGCCAGCAGCCCCGGGGACTACTCCTACGAGCAGTACTTC.

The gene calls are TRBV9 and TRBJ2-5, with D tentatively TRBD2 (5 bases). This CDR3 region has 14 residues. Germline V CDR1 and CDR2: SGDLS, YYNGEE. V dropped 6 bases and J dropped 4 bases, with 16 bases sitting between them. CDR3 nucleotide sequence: TGTGCCAGCACACCGGGAACTAGAGGAGAGACCCAGTACTTC. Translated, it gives CASTPGTRGETQYF. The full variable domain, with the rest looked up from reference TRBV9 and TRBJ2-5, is DSGVTQTPKHLITATGQRVTLRCSPRSGDLSVYWYQQSLDQGLQFLIQYYNGEERAKGNILERFSAQQFPDLHSELNLSSLELGDSALYFCASTPGTRGETQYFGPGTRLLVL.

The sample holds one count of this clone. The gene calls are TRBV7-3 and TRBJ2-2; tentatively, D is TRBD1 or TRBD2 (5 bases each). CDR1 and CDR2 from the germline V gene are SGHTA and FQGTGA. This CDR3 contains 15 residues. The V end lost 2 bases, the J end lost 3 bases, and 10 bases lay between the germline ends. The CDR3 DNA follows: TGTGCCAGCAGCTTACTTGGGGGTGACACCGGGGAGCTGTTTTTT. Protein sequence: CASSLLGGDTGELFF. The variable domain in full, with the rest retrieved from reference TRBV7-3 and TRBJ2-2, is GAGVSQTPSNKVTEKGKYVELRCDPISGHTALYWYRQSLGQGPEFLIYFQGTGAADDSGLPNDRFFAVRPEGSVSTLKIQRTERGDSAVYLCASSLLGGDTGELFFGEGSRLTVL.

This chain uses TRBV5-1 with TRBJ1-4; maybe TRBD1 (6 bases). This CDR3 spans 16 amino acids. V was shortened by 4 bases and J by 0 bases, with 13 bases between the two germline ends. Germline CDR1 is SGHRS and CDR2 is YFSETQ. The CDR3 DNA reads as TGCGCCAGCAGCCCGACAGGACTTGCAACTAATGAAAAACTGTTTTTT. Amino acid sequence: CASSPTGLATNEKLFF.

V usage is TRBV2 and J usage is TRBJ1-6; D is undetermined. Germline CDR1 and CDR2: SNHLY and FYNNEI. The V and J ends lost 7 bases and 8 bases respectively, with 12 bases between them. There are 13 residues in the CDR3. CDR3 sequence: CASKSGPDSPLHF. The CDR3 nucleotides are TGTGCCAGCAAATCCGGGCCGGATTCACCCCTCCACTTT.

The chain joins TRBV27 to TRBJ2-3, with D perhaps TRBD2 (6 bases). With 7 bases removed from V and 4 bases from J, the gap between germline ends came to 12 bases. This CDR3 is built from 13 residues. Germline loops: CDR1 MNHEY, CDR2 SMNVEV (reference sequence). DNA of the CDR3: TGTGCCAGCAATCCGACTAGGGCAGATACGCAGTATTTT. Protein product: CASNPTRADTQYF.

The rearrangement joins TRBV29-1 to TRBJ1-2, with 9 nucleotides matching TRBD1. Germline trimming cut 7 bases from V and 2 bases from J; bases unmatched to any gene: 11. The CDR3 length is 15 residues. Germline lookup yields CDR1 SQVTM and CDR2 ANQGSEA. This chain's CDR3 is CSARGTGSQNYGYTF. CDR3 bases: TGCAGCGCCCGGGGGACAGGGAGTCAAAACTATGGCTACACCTTC.

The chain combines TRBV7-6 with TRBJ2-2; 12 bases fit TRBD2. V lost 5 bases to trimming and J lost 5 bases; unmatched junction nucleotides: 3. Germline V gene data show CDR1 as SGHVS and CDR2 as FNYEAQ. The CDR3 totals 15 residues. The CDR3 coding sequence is TGTGCCAGCAGCGCGACTAGCGGGGGTACCGGGGAGCTGTTTTTT. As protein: CASSATSGGTGELFF.

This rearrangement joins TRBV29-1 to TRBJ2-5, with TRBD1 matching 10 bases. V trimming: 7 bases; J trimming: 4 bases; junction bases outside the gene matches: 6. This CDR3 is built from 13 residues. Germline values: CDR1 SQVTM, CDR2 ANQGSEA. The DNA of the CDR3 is TGCAGCGCCGGGACAGGGGCCTTAGAGACCCAGTACTTC. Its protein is CSAGTGALETQYF. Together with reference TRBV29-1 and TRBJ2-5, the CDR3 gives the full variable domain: SAVISQKPSRDICQRGTSLTIQCQVDSQVTMMFWYRQQPGQSLTLIATANQGSEATYESGFVIDKFPISRPNLTFSTLTVSNMSPEDSSIYLCSAGTGALETQYFGPGTRLLVL.